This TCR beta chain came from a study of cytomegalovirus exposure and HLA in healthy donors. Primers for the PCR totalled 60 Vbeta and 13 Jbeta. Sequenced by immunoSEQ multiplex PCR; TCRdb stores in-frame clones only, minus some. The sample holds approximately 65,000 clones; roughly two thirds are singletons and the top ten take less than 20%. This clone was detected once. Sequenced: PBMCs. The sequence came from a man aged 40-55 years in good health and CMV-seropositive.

The CDR3 loop is CASSLTGSYNYGYTF. The DNA for the CDR3 is TGTGCCAGCAGCTTGACAGGGAGTTATAACTATGGCTACACCTTC. This chain links TRBV7-2 with TRBJ1-2, with 7 bases identical to TRBD1. The length of the CDR3 is 15 residues. V trimming: 3 bases; J trimming: 1 base; junction bases outside the gene matches: 5. CDR1 and CDR2 (germline): SGHTA, FQGNSA.